Each of the 5 T cell receptor delta chains below was sequenced from the same sample in a study of gamma-delta T cells after stem cell transplantation. TCRdb made new clone calls on the RT-PCR reads using CATT. The sample lists some 10,000 delta-chain clones; over 1% were seen once. The material sequenced was gamma-delta T cells. These receptors came from a human donor. It is not recorded whose cells these are; they may come from a transplant donor.

In the case of this clone: The likely explanation is a read error, given a far larger clone one base away. The identical CDR3 is also encoded by other nucleotide sequences in the sample. The rearrangement links TRDV2 to TRDJ1, with TRDD3 identical over 8 bases. Germline CDR1 is GEAIGNYY and CDR2 is EKD. The CDR3 spans 17 residues. This CDR3 reads CACDTIGGSQHTDKLIF. The CDR3, as DNA: TGCGCCTGTGACACGATTGGGGGATCGCAACACACCGATAAACTCATCTTT.

About this clone itself: One base separates it from a far larger clone, so it is likely a read error. Within the sample, other DNA sequences also encode this same CDR3. The chain carries TRDV2 and TRDJ1; a possible D gene is TRDD3 (5 bases). Germline V CDR1 and CDR2: GEAIGNYY, EKD. Trimming shortened V by 7 bases and J by 3 bases, and 20 bases separated the two germline ends. This CDR3 has 15 residues. CDR3 coding DNA: TGTGCCTGCGACGGGGTGGGGCGAGGCGCCGATAAACTCATCTTT. Translated, it gives CACDGVGRGADKLIF.

This clone has only a few counts. A single base is all that separates this from a far larger clone, so a read error is likely. The V call is TRDV2, the J call TRDJ1, with D maybe TRDD3 (5 bases). The V gene's germline CDR1 is GEAIGNYY and CDR2 EKD. CDR3 size: 16 residues. Trimming pared 0 bases from V and 1 base from J, leaving 14 bases between. DNA of the CDR3: TGTGCCTGTGACACCGCGGGGGGCCGAGGCACCGATAAACTCATCTTT. This encodes CACDTAGGRGTDKLIF.

The chain is built from TRDV2 and TRDJ1; TRDD3 matches at 9 bases. Germline V CDR1 and CDR2: GEAIGNYY, EKD. The CDR3 runs 17 residues. The V and J ends lost 1 base and 0 bases, in that order; junction bases with no gene match: 8. The CDR3 coding sequence is TGTGCCTGTGACACGCTTACTGGGGGACCGAACACCGATAAACTCATCTTT. Protein product: CACDTLTGGPNTDKLIF.

This clone was seen a handful of times. The CDR3 DNA is TGTGCCTGTGATCCCTTACTGGGGGATCCCTCGGGCGATAAACTCATCTTT. Residues: CACDPLLGDPSGDKLIF. The rearrangement links TRDV2 to TRDJ1; TRDD3 aligns across 10 bases. The V and J ends lost 4 bases and 4 bases, in that order; junction bases with no gene match: 14. The CDR3 is 17 amino acids. Germline V gives CDR1 GEAIGNYY, CDR2 EKD.